A selection of T cell receptor beta chains follows, all from one sample in a study of CD8 T cells in Susac syndrome. TCRdb re-derived calls from the immunoSEQ multiplex PCR reads in MiXCR, one entry per CDR3 protein. This table has approximately 200,000 distinct CDR3 sequences, 80% to 95% appearing once. Input material: CD8+ T cells from PBMCs. The receptors stem from a human donor with multiple sclerosis. CDR3s include the opening cysteine and the closing phenylalanine or tryptophan. The D gene is left open where the match is weak. Some rows have no size entry. The others give once, few or many, or a class for an expanded clone.

>TRBJ2-7|-|few|TRBV15
TGTGCCACCAGCAGAGATTATGATTGGAGCTCCTACGAGCAGTACTTC
CATSRDYDWSSYEQYF
>TRBJ2-3|-|-|TRBV6-6
TGTGCCAGCAGTTACAGGCAGGCCTTAGATACGCAGTATTTT
CASSYRQALDTQYF
>TRBJ2-1|-|-|TRBV10-2
TGCGCCAGCAGTGCACTAGCTCTTAATGAGCAGTTCTTC
CASSALALNEQFF
>TRBJ2-1|TRBD2|-|TRBV9
TGTGCCAGCAGCGTAGAAGGGCTAGCGGGGTACAATGAGCAGTTCTTC
CASSVEGLAGYNEQFF
>TRBJ2-7|TRBD1|-|TRBV29-1
TGCAGCGTGGCCGGGACAGGGGGCGCGGGGGAGCAGTACTTC
CSVAGTGGAGEQYF
>TRBJ1-2|-|-|TRBV7-9
TGTGCCAGCAGCCCCCGAGGGCGGAAGAGGGGGTATGGCTACACCTTC
CASSPRGRKRGYGYTF
>TRBJ1-1|-|-|TRBV7-6
TGTGCCAGCAGCTCCCTGGGGGCGAACACTGAAGCTTTCTTT
CASSSLGANTEAFF
>TRBJ1-1|-|-|TRBV7-6
TGTGCCAGCAGCTCAAGACAGAAAGGCACTGAAGCTTTCTTT
CASSSRQKGTEAFF
>TRBJ1-2|-|-|TRBV7-9
TGTGCCAGCAGCTTAGCGGTGCAGGGGAACTATGGCTACACCTTC
CASSLAVQGNYGYTF
>TRBJ1-2|-|-|TRBV4-1
TGCGCCAGCAGCGGGCCGAACTATGGCTACACCTTC
CASSGPNYGYTF
>TRBJ2-1|-|-|TRBV7-2
TGTGCCAGCAGCTTGTTAACAGGTTACAATGAGCAGTTCTTC
CASSLLTGYNEQFF
>TRBJ1-2|TRBD1|-|TRBV7-9
TGTGCCAGCAGCCCCCCCGCGACAGGGAACTATGGCTACACCTTC
CASSPPATGNYGYTF
>TRBJ1-1|-|-|TRBV15
TGTGCCACCAGCTTAGGGACCGGGGCTGAAGCTTTCTTT
CATSLGTGAEAFF
>TRBJ1-5|-|-|TRBV4-3
TGCGCCAGCAGCCGTAGGGTGGGCAATCAGCCCCAGCATTTT
CASSRRVGNQPQHF
>TRBJ1-1|-|-|TRBV5-1
TGCGCCAGCAGCTTGGAGGGGATGGGTTCAGCTTTCTTT
CASSLEGMGSAFF
>TRBJ1-4|TRBD1|-|TRBV7-9
TGTGCCAGCAGCCCACAGGGGGCGGATGAAAAACTGTTTTTT
CASSPQGADEKLFF
>TRBJ2-1|TRBD2|once|TRBV9
TGTGCCAGCAGCGCATCGGGACTAGCGGGAATTAAGTTCTTC
CASSASGLAGIKFF
>TRBJ2-5|TRBD2|-|TRBV4-1
TGCGCCAGCAGTAACCTAGCGGGAGCGGAGGAGACCCAGTACTTC
CASSNLAGAEETQYF
>TRBJ2-2|TRBD1|-|TRBV4-3
TGCGCCAGCAGCCAAGAGGGGCCCGGGACAGGGATCACCGGGGAGCTGTTTTTT
CASSQEGPGTGITGELFF
>TRBJ1-1|-|-|TRBV19
TGTGCCAGTAGGCCAAAGGGGAGCCCCACTGAAGCTTTCTTT
CASRPKGSPTEAFF
>TRBJ1-4|TRBD1|-|TRBV7-9
TGTGCCAGCAGCTCGACAGGGCGATCATCTGAAAAACTGTTTTTT
CASSSTGRSSEKLFF